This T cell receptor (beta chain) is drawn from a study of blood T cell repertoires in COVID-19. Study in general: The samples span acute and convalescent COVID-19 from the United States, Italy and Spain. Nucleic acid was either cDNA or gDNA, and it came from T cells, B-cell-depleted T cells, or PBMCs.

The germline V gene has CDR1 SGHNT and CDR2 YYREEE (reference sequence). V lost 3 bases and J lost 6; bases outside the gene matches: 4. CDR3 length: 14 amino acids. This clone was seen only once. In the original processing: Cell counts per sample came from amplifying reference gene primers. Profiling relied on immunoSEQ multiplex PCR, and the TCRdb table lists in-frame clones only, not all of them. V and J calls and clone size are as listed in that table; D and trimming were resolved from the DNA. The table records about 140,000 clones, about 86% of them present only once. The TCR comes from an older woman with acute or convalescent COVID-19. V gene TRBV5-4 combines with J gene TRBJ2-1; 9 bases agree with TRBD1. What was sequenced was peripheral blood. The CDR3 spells CASSWTGVSNEQFF. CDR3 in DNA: TGTGCCAGCAGCTGGACAGGGGTCTCCAATGAGCAGTTCTTC.